This T cell receptor beta chain was captured in a study of T-cell memory formation after mild COVID-19. Notes on the study in general: Clones contracting over day 15 to 85 were CD4/CD8 balanced, with later expanders leaning CD4+. CM and EM subsets held most contracting CD4+ clones; EMRA held CD8+ ones. Cross-reactive memory seemingly joined, as some responding clones were found in pre-infection memory.

It was 5'RACE with constant-segment primers that produced the TCR alpha and TCR beta cDNA libraries, which carried sample barcodes and UMIs. TCRdb used MiXCR to reprocess the 5' RACE reads, holding one entry per CDR3 protein. Here the sample spans about 150,000 distinct CDR3 sequences, roughly 31% being singletons. The table lists this clonotype with many counts. Its target is unknown. In germline, CDR1 is MGHDK, CDR2 SYGVNS. The CDR3 runs to 16 residues. The V gene end was trimmed by 6 bases and the J gene end by 7 bases; junction bases not matched to a gene: 12. The clonotype was recovered from an adult woman who had mild COVID-19 (a few samples of this study predate the infection). Cell type and time point are not known. The sequenced sample consisted of PBMCs or a T cell subset sorted from them (not recorded which). The genes are TRBV25-1 and TRBJ1-6; 7 nucleotides match TRBD1. CDR3 sequence: CASSNTNQGGNSPLHF. CDR3 in DNA: TGTGCCAGCAGCAACACCAACCAGGGGGGGAATTCACCCCTCCACTTT.